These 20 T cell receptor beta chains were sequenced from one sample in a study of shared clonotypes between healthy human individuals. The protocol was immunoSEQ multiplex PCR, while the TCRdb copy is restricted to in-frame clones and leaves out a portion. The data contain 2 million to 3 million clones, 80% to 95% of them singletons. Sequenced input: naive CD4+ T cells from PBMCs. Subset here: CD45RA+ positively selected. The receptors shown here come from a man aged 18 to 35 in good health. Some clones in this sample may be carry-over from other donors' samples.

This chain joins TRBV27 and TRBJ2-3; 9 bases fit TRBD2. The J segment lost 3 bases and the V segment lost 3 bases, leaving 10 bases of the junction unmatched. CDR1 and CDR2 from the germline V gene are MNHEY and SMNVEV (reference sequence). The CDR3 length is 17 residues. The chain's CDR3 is CASSFGSGSGLTDTQYF. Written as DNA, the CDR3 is TGTGCCAGCAGTTTCGGTAGCGGGAGTGGGTTGACAGATACGCAGTATTTT.

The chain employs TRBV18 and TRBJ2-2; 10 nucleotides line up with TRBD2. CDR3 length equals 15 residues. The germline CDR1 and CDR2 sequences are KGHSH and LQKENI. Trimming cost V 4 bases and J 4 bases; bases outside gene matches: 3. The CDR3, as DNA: TGTGCCAGCTCACTCCAGCGGGAGGGCACCGGGGAGCTGTTTTTT. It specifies CASSLQREGTGELFF.

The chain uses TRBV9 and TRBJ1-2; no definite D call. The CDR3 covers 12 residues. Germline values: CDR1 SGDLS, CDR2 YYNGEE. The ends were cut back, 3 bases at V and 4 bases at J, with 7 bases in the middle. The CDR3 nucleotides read TGTGCCAGCAGCGCGACCGTCTATGGCTACACCTTC. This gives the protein CASSATVYGYTF.

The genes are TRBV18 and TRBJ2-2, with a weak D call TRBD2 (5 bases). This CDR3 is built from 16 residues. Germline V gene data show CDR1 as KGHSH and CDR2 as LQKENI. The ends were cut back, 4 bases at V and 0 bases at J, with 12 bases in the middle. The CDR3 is CASSLLAPANTGELFF. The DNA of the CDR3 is TGTGCCAGCTCACTTCTAGCCCCCGCGAACACCGGGGAGCTGTTTTTT.

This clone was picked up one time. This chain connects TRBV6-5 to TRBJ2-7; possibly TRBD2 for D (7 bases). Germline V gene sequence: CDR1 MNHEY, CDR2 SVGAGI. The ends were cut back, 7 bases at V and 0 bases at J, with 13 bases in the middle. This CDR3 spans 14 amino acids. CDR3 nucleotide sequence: TGTGCCAGCAAGGGGGAGGGGACCTCCTACGAGCAGTACTTC. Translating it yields CASKGEGTSYEQYF.

The CDR3 DNA follows: TGCGCCAGCAGCCAAGTAGCAGGCAACTCTGGAAACACCATATATTTT. Translating gives CASSQVAGNSGNTIYF. The chain has TRBV4-1 and TRBJ1-3; no definite D call. This CDR3 has 16 amino acids. The V end lost 1 base, the J end lost 0 bases, and 10 bases lay between the germline ends. Germline V gene lookup returns CDR1 MGHRA and CDR2 YSYEKL.

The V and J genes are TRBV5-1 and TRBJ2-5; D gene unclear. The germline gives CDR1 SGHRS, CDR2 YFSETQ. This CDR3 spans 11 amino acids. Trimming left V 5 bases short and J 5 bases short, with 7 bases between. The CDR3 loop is CASSVAETQYF. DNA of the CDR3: TGCGCCAGCAGTGTCGCGGAGACCCAGTACTTC.

CDR3 sequence: CASSTTGGWNNEKLFF. In nucleotides, the CDR3 is TGCGCCAGCAGCACAACCGGGGGGTGGAATAATGAAAAACTGTTTTTT. The chain links TRBV5-1 to TRBJ1-4; D might be TRBD1 (5 bases). Trimming removed 4 bases from V and 4 bases from J, with 17 bases in between. Looked up from germline, CDR1 is SGHRS and CDR2 is YFSETQ. The CDR3 is 16 residues long.

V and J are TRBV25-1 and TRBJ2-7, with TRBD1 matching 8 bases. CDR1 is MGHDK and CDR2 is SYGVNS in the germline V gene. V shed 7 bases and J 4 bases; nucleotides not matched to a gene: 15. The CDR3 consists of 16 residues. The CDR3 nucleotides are TGTGCCAGCACCCCCCGACCGGGGACAGGCTCTTACGAGCAGTACTTC. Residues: CASTPRPGTGSYEQYF.

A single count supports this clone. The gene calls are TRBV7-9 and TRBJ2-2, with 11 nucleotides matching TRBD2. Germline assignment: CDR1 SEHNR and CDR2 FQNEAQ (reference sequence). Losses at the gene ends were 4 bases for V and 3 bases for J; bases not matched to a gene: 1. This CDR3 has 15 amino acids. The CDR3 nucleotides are TGTGCCAGCAGCTCTAGCGGGAGGTACACCGGGGAGCTGTTTTTT. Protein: CASSSSGRYTGELFF.

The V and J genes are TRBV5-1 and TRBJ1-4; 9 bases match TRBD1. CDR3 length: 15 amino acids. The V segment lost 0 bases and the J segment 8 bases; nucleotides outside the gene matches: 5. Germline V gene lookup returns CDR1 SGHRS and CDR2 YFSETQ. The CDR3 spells CASSLAQGAGEKLFF. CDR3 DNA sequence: TGCGCCAGCAGCTTGGCACAGGGGGCAGGGGAAAAACTGTTTTTT.

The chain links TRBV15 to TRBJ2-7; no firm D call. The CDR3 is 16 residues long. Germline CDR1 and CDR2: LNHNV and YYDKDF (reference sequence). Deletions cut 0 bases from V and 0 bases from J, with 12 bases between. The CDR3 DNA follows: TGTGCCACCAGCAGAGACGCCGGAGCACTCTCCTACGAGCAGTACTTC. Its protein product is CATSRDAGALSYEQYF.

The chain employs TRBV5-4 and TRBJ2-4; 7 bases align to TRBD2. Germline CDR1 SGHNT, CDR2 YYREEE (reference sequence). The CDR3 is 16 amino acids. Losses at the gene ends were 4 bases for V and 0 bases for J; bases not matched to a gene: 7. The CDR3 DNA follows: TGTGCCAGCAGCCCGGGAGGCGGGTCAGCCAAAAACATTCAGTACTTC. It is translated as CASSPGGGSAKNIQYF. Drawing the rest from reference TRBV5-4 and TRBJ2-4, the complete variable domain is ETGVTQSPTHLIKTRGQQVTLRCSSQSGHNTVSWYQQALGQGPQFIFQYYREEENGRGNFPPRFSGLQFPNYSSELNVNALELDDSALYLCASSPGGGSAKNIQYFGAGTRLSVL.

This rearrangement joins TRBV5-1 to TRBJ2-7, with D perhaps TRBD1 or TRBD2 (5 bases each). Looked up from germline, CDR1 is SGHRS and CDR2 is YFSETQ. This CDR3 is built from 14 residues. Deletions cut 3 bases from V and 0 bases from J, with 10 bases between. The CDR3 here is CASSSTGPSYEQYF. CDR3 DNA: TGCGCCAGCAGCTCAACGGGACCCTCCTACGAGCAGTACTTC.

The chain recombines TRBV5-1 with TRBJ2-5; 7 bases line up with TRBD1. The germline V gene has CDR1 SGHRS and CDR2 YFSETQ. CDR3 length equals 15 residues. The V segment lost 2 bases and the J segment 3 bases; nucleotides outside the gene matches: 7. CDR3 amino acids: CASSFLQGLEETQYF. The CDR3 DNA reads TGCGCCAGCAGCTTCCTACAGGGGTTGGAAGAGACCCAGTACTTC.

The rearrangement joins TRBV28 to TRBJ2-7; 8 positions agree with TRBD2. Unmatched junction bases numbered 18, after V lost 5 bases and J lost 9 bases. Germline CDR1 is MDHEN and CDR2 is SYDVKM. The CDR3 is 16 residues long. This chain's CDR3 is CASSPRRAAGGRRQYF. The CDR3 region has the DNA TGTGCCAGCAGTCCAAGGAGGGCGGCGGGAGGAAGAAGGCAGTACTTC.

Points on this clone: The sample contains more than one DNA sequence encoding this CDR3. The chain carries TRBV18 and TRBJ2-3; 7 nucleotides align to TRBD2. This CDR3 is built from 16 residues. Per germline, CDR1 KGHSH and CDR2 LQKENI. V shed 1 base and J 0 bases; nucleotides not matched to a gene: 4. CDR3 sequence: CASSPLAGASTDTQYF. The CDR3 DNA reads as TGTGCCAGCTCACCACTCGCGGGAGCGAGCACAGATACGCAGTATTTT.

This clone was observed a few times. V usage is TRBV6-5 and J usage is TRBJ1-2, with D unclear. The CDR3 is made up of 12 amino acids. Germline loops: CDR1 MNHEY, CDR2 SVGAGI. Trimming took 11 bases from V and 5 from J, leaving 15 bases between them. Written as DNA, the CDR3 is TGTGCCTGCTCTTTGGGAGGGTATGGCTACACCTTC. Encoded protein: CACSLGGYGYTF.

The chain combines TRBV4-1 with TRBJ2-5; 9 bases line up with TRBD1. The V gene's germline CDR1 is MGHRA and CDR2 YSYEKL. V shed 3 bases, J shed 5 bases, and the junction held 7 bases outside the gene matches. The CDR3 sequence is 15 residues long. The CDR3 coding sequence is TGCGCCAGCAGCCACCCGGGACAGGGAGGGGAGACCCAGTACTTC. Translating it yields CASSHPGQGGETQYF.

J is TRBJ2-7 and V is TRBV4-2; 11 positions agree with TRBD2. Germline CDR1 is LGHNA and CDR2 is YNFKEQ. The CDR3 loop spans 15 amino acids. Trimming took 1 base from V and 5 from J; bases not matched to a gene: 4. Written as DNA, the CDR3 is TGTGCCAGCAGCCAAGTTGTAGCGGGAGGGAACGAGCAGTACTTC. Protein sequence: CASSQVVAGGNEQYF.